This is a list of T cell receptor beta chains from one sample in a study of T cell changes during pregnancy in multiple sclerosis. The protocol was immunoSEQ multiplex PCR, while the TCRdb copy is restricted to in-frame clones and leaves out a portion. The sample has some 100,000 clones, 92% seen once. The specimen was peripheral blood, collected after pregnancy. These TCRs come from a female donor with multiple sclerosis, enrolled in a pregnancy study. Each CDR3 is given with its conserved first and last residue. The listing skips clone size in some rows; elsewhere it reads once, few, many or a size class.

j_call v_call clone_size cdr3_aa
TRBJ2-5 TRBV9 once CASSRDRGPQETQYF
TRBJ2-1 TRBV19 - CASSILAGDYNEQFF
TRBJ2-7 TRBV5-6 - CASSLVEYEQYF
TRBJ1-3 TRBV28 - CASSSTGSAGNTIYF
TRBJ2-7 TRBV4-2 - CASSQGTGNPTYEQYF
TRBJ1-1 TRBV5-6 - CASSPYRGRWSEAFF
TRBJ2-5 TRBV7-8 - CASSFSTPSGETQYF
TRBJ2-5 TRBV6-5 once CASSTGGETQYF
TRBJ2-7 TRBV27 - CASSTTGNYEQYF
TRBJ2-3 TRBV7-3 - CASSTEEEPDTQYF
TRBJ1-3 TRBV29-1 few CSVAEFTGNTIYF
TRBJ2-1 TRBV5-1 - CASSPSGPRYNEQFF
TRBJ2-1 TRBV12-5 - CASGSRDSYNEQFF
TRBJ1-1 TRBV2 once CASRSEGTLNTEAFF
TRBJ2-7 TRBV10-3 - CAISESLSYEQYF
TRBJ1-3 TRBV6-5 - CASRLGGSSGNTIYF
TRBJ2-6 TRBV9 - CASSETGGPSSGANVLTF
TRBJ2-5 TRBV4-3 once CASSQDLREGGETQYF
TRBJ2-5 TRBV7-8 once CASSSGLEETQYF
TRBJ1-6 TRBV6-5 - CASSRDRGNNSPLHF
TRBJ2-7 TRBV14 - CASSQTGLYEQYF
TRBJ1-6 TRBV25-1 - CASSKGAGSDDSPLHF
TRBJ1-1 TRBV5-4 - CASSLGGRAVSLNTEAFF
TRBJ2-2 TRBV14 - CASSQEHRKTGELFF
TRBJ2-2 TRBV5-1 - CASSLGTGTNTGELFF
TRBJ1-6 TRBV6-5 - CASSQREGNSPLHF
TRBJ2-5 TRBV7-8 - CASSLGGLLAGVETQYF
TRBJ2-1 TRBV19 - CASRSGRARDEQFF
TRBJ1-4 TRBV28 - CASSLGLTNEKLFF
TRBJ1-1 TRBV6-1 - CASLKGGAWNTEAFF
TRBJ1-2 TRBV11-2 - CASLPSGGSANNYGYTF
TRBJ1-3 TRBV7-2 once CASSLVLGQISGNTIYF
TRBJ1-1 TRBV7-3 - CASSLGGPTEAFF
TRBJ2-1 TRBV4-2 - CASSQEPSGSYNEQFF
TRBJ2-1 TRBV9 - CASSVATHTGTRTPSSYNEQFF
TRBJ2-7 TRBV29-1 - CSAKGTSGSIDEQYF
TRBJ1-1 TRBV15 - CATTSDLGAEAFF
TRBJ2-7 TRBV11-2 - CASSLGGGNRLYEQYF
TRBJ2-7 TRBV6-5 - CASSQRGAGRYEQYF
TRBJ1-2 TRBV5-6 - CASSLPTDYGYTF
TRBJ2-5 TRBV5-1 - CASSPNGQISQETQYF
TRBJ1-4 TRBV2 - CASSVRQGLSTNEKLFF
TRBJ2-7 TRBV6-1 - CASSEGMEGPYEQYF
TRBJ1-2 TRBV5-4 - CASSLFGRQVNYGYTF
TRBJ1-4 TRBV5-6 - CASSMNRAFNEKLFF
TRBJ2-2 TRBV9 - CASSAQLAGELFF
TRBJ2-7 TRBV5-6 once CASSLRGAFYEQYF
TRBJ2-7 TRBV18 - CASSPRVRDSPTQYF
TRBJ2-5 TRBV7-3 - CASSSGGVETQYF
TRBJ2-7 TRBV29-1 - CSVESGVNEQYF